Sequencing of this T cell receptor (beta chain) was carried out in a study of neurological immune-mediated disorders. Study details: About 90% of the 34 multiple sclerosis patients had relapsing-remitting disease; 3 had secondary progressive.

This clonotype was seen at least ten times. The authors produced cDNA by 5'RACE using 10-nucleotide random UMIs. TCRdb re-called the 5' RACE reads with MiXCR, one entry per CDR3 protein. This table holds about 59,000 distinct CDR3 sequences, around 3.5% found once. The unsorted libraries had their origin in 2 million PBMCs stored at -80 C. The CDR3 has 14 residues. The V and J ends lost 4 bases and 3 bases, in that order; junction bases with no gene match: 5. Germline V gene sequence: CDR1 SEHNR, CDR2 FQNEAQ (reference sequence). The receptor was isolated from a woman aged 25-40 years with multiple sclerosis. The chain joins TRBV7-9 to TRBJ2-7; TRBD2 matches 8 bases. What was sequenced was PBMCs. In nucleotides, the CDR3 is TGTGCCAGCAGCTCATTCAGCGGGGGCTACGAGCAGTACTTC. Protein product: CASSSFSGGYEQYF.